This T cell receptor beta chain was retrieved from a study of Graves' ophthalmopathy and Graves' hyperthyroidism. Study results and limitations: The model achieved around 67% sensitivity and about 76% specificity for ophthalmopathy progression. Blood samples also showed most expanded thyroid clonotypes exceeding 0.001 frequency.

For repertoire sequencing, the TCR beta CDR3 regions were amplified from RNA transcripts. First-round RT-PCR employed HTBI primers, with a second-round multiplex PCR after it. A single record per CDR3 protein comes from TCRdb applying MiXCR to the multiplex PCR reads. The table lists 360,000 or so distinct CDR3 sequences, approximately 20% of them singletons. This clonotype was picked up many times. The antigen is unknown. If patients had other autoimmune diseases, uncontrolled infections, pregnancy or lactation, they were excluded. This TCR was recovered from a woman younger than 35 with Graves' ophthalmopathy. Sample: peripheral blood.

The CDR3 is CASSQGQRQMGEQYF. Here the CDR3 DNA reads TGCGCCAGCAGCCAAGGACAAAGGCAAATGGGCGAGCAGTACTTC. The chain carries TRBV4-3 and TRBJ2-7; no clear D. There are 15 residues in the CDR3. Trimming pared 1 base from V and 6 bases from J, leaving 16 bases between. Germline loops: CDR1 LGHNA, CDR2 YSLEER.